Below are 9 T cell receptor beta chains sequenced from a single sample in a study of blood T cell repertoires in COVID-19. Assay used: immunoSEQ multiplex PCR; TCRdb lists only in-frame clones, some missing. Seen here are roughly 8,000 clones, about 84% observed once, and the top ten hold about 30%. Sequencing was done on a sample of peripheral blood. The receptors were sampled from a human donor in a cohort sampled during active COVID-19.

The chain employs TRBV18 and TRBJ1-2, with D tentatively TRBD1 (5 bases). Germline V gene data show CDR1 as KGHSH and CDR2 as LQKENI. The CDR3 runs to 13 residues. Trimming cost V 6 bases and J 5 bases, with 13 bases left between them. The CDR3 DNA reads TGTGCCAGCTCCCCCGACAGCCGTTATGGCTACACCTTC. It codes for CASSPDSRYGYTF.

The chain couples TRBV2 to TRBJ1-2, with 9 bases fitting TRBD1. Unmatched junction bases numbered 13, after V lost 6 bases and J lost 8 bases. The V gene's germline CDR1 is SNHLY and CDR2 FYNNEI. The CDR3 extends over 15 amino acids. The CDR3 loop reads CASRGTQGAIKGYTF. CDR3 coding DNA: TGTGCCAGCAGAGGGACACAGGGGGCAATTAAAGGCTACACCTTC.

As regards this clone: Other DNA sequences in the sample encode the same CDR3. J is TRBJ1-1 and V is TRBV7-3, with 8 bases that match TRBD1. CDR1 and CDR2 from the germline V gene are SGHTA and FQGTGA. The CDR3 loop spans 15 amino acids. Losses at the gene ends were 5 bases for V and 0 bases for J; bases not matched to a gene: 5. The CDR3 bases are TGTGCCAGCAGCCCCGGACAGGGCATGAACACTGAAGCTTTCTTT. It translates to CASSPGQGMNTEAFF.

This chain connects TRBV9 to TRBJ1-2, with D perhaps matching TRBD1 (5 bases). The CDR3 is 11 residues long. The V end was cut by 4 bases, the J end by 7 bases, with 8 bases between. Germline CDR1 SGDLS, CDR2 YYNGEE. CDR3 amino acids: CASSLGLGYTF. The CDR3 nucleotides are TGTGCCAGCAGCCTGGGGCTTGGCTACACCTTC. The full variable domain, completed using reference TRBV9 and TRBJ1-2, is DSGVTQTPKHLITATGQRVTLRCSPRSGDLSVYWYQQSLDQGLQFLIQYYNGEERAKGNILERFSAQQFPDLHSELNLSSLELGDSALYFCASSLGLGYTFGSGTRLTVV.

This clone is categorized as medium-sized (0.01 to 0.1%). The chain joins TRBV19 to TRBJ2-7, with D possibly TRBD2 on 6 matching bases. Germline values: CDR1 LNHDA, CDR2 SQIVND (reference sequence). Trimming left V 8 bases short and J 5 bases short, with 13 bases between. CDR3 length equals 12 residues. The CDR3 is CASGYWGDEQYF. The CDR3 bases are TGTGCCAGTGGATACTGGGGGGACGAGCAGTACTTC.

This clone was found a few times. The chain uses TRBV6-4 and TRBJ2-1, with 9 nucleotides matching TRBD2. J gave up 8 bases and V 3 bases, and 8 bases lay outside the gene matches. Germline CDR1 is MRHNA and CDR2 is SNTAGT. The CDR3 length is 15 residues. DNA of the CDR3: TGTGCCAGCAGTGATGGCGGGGGGGCCTGGTATGAGCAGTTCTTC. Its protein product is CASSDGGGAWYEQFF.

The chain has TRBV6-2 or TRBV6-3 and TRBJ2-7; 12 nucleotides line up with TRBD2. Trimming at V came to 2 bases and at J to 0 bases, leaving 8 bases not matched to a gene. The V gene's germline CDR1 is MNHEY and CDR2 SVGEGT. The length of the CDR3 is 18 residues. The CDR3 reads CASSYQLAGGPISYEQYF. CDR3 DNA: TGTGCCAGCAGTTACCAACTAGCGGGGGGACCCATCTCCTACGAGCAGTACTTC.

This chain joins TRBV5-5 and TRBJ2-3; TRBD2 aligns across 7 bases. Germline loops: CDR1 SGHKS, CDR2 YYEKEE (reference sequence). The junction had 4 bases not matched to a gene; V was cut back by 3 bases and J by 0 bases. The CDR3 runs to 15 residues. CDR3 DNA: TGTGCCAGCAGCTGGAGCGGGGCTAGCACAGATACGCAGTATTTT. Protein product: CASSWSGASTDTQYF.

The genes are TRBV18 and TRBJ1-6; maybe TRBD1 (5 bases). The CDR3 sequence is 15 residues long. Germline-derived CDR1 and CDR2 are KGHSH and LQKENI. Trimming cost V 2 bases and J 4 bases, with 9 bases left between them. The CDR3 DNA reads as TGTGCCAGCTCACCAGGCAGGGATTATAATTCACCCCTCCACTTT. This gives the protein CASSPGRDYNSPLHF. The variable domain in full, with the rest retrieved from reference TRBV18 and TRBJ1-6, is NAGVMQNPRHLVRRRGQEARLRCSPMKGHSHVYWYRQLPEEGLKFMVYLQKENIIDESGMPKERFSAEFPKEGPSILRIQQVVRGDSAAYFCASSPGRDYNSPLHFGNGTRLTVT.